This is a list of T cell receptor beta chains from one sample in a study of blood T cell repertoires in COVID-19. Generated by immunoSEQ multiplex PCR, the TCRdb table keeps only in-frame clones and is missing some. The sample contains more than 110,000 clones, around 80% of which appear only once. The specimen was peripheral blood. These receptors originate from a man older than 75 with acute or convalescent COVID-19. Each CDR3 is given with its conserved first and last residue. A D gene is named only where the DNA matches it firmly. The listing skips clone size in some rows; elsewhere it reads once, few, many or a size class.

j_gene | abundance | v_gene | d_gene | CDR3nt | CDR3aa
TRBJ1-3 | - | TRBV28 | TRBD1 | TGTGCCACCTCGGACAGGGCCGCCTTCTCTGGAAACACCATATATTTT | CATSDRAAFSGNTIYF
TRBJ2-7 | - | TRBV11-3 | - | TGTGCCAGCAGCTTCCTTTCGACAGGCCCCTACGAGCAGTACTTC | CASSFLSTGPYEQYF
TRBJ1-1 | - | TRBV6-6 | TRBD1 | TGTGCCAGCGCGCAGACAGGGATTAGTACTGAAGCTTTCTTT | CASAQTGISTEAFF
TRBJ2-7 | - | TRBV7-9 | TRBD1 | TGTGCCAGCAGCCGCAGGGACAGCCGGTCCTACGAGCAGTACTTC | CASSRRDSRSYEQYF
TRBJ2-3 | - | TRBV6-1 | - | TGTGCCAGCAGTGAAGGGGGCCCAGATACGCAGTATTTT | CASSEGGPDTQYF
TRBJ1-2 | - | TRBV6-5 | TRBD1 | TGTGCCAGCAGTCGACAGGGGGACTATGGCTACACCTTC | CASSRQGDYGYTF
TRBJ2-1 | - | TRBV5-1 | TRBD2 | TGCGCCAGCAGCTTGCCCACTAGCGGGGGGGGCAATGAGCAGTTCTTC | CASSLPTSGGGNEQFF
TRBJ1-1 | - | TRBV7-2 | TRBD1 | TGTGCCAGCAGCTTGGACAGGGGGCAAGCTTTCTTT | CASSLDRGQAFF
TRBJ2-3 | - | TRBV5-1 | - | TGCGCCAGCAGCTCAGGACAGACTAGCACAGATACGCAGTATTTT | CASSSGQTSTDTQYF
TRBJ2-1 | once | TRBV29-1 | TRBD1 | TGCAGCGCAAAAGCAGGGGGCTACAACAATGAGCAGTTCTTC | CSAKAGGYNNEQFF
TRBJ1-6 | - | TRBV3-1/TRBV3-2 | - | TGTGCCAGCAGCCAAGCAGGGAGGGAGTCACCCCTCCACTTT | CASSQAGRESPLHF
TRBJ2-5 | - | TRBV6-5 | TRBD2 | TGTGCCAGCATGCGGGGGGAGACCCAGTACTTC | CASMRGETQYF
TRBJ2-1 | - | TRBV7-2 | TRBD2 | TGTGCCAGCAGCCTGACTAGCGGGCTAAGTCTCTCCTACAATGAGCAGTTCTTC | CASSLTSGLSLSYNEQFF
TRBJ2-5 | - | TRBV20-1 | - | TGCAGTGCGGGGCTTAGAGAGACCCAGTACTTC | CSAGLRETQYF
TRBJ1-2 | few | TRBV6-1 | TRBD1 | TGTGCCAGCAGTGAGACAGGGGTGGGCTACACCTTC | CASSETGVGYTF
TRBJ2-7 | few | TRBV5-6 | TRBD1 | TGTGCCAGCAGCTTGACAGGGGGAGGATACGAGCAGTACTTC | CASSLTGGGYEQYF
TRBJ2-1 | - | TRBV15 | - | TGTGCCACCAGCAGTGATACTACAGGTGAGCAGTTCTTC | CATSSDTTGEQFF
TRBJ2-7 | - | TRBV5-6 | TRBD2 | TGTGCCAGCAGCCCCTCGACTAGCGGGGGAGGCGAGCAGTACTTC | CASSPSTSGGGEQYF
TRBJ2-3 | - | TRBV3-1/TRBV3-2 | - | TGTGCCAGCAGGCGACTAAACACAGATACGCAGTATTTT | CASRRLNTDTQYF
TRBJ2-3 | - | TRBV4-2 | TRBD2 | TGTGCCAGCAGCCCCGGGGGGTCCTCTAGCACAGATACGCAGTATTTT | CASSPGGSSSTDTQYF
TRBJ1-4 | few | TRBV25-1 | - | TGTGCCAGCAGTCCAGGCGAGTCGGCAACTAATGAAAAACTGTTTTTT | CASSPGESATNEKLFF
TRBJ2-7 | - | TRBV7-9 | TRBD2 | TGTGCCAGCAGCTTGGGACTAGCCCGGGAGCAGTACTTC | CASSLGLAREQYF
TRBJ2-6 | few | TRBV10-3 | TRBD1 | TGTGCCATCAAGGATTGGACAGGGGATGTAAGGTCTGGGGCCAACGTCCTGACTTTC | CAIKDWTGDVRSGANVLTF
TRBJ2-1 | few | TRBV4-1 | - | TGCGCCAGCAAAGGAGAGAGCTCCTACAATGAGCAGTTCTTC | CASKGESSYNEQFF
TRBJ2-4 | - | TRBV5-6 | - | TGTGCCAGCAGCTTGGGGCTAGCACTAAACATTCAGTACTTC | CASSLGLALNIQYF
TRBJ1-1 | - | TRBV7-3 | - | TGTGCCAGCAGCTTAGACGCGACAGATAACACTGAAGCTTTCTTT | CASSLDATDNTEAFF
TRBJ2-1 | - | TRBV2 | - | TGTGCCAGCAGTGAAGCCGGTAGAGTCTGGTACAATGAGCAGTTCTTC | CASSEAGRVWYNEQFF
TRBJ2-7 | - | TRBV7-2 | - | TGTGCCAGCAGCTTGGGAGAATTCTACGAGCAGTACTTC | CASSLGEFYEQYF
TRBJ1-1 | - | TRBV5-1 | TRBD1 | TGCGCCAGCAGCTACAAAACAGGGGGCGCTGACACTGAAGCTTTCTTT | CASSYKTGGADTEAFF
TRBJ2-6 | - | TRBV4-3 | - | TGCGCCAGCAGCCCTGGTCAGGGTGCCCTTCCTGGGGCCAACGTCCTGACTTTC | CASSPGQGALPGANVLTF
TRBJ1-1 | - | TRBV2 | - | TGTGCCAGTATTACAGGGTTCGGCACTGAAGCTTTCTTT | CASITGFGTEAFF
TRBJ2-2 | - | TRBV7-6 | - | TGTGCCAGCATCTCGAGGCTAGCAAGTACCGGGGAGCTGTTTTTT | CASISRLASTGELFF
TRBJ1-4 | once | TRBV3-1/TRBV3-2 | - | TGTGCCAGCAGCCAAGACGGTGGAAAACTGTTTTTT | CASSQDGGKLFF